This is a list of T cell receptor beta chains from one sample in a study of blood T cells in healthy people across ages. TCRdb analysed the 5' RACE reads with MiXCR anew, one entry per CDR3 protein. Of under 2 million distinct CDR3 sequences in the sample, roughly a third were seen once. Material: blood. The receptor set was obtained from a woman aged 30 to 39 in good health. Each CDR3 is given with its conserved first and last residue.

CDR3,V
CASRIPGDGYTF,TRBV2
CASSPLRLAGEQYF,TRBV6-5
CSATRDTHTGELFF,TRBV20-1
CASRPGGADTQYF,TRBV30
CSSSATGKESIWGYTF,TRBV29-1
CASSGSSLGGNQPQHF,TRBV6-1
CAWSALAVSYEQYF,TRBV30
CASSAGQVYGNEQFF,TRBV6-2/TRBV6-3
CATSEGHYEQYF,TRBV24-1
CASSPSLDYNEQFF,TRBV7-9
CASSFSGAPPTDTQYF,TRBV27
CSVERQGGGGYTF,TRBV29-1
CSARGQPSEKLFF,TRBV20-1
CASRKGGYGYTF,TRBV14
CASSPNRGYGYTF,TRBV12-3/TRBV12-4
CATDGADSSFWSYEQYF,TRBV21-1
CAISESSVASGAYEQYF,TRBV10-3
CSADQSRGTQYF,TRBV20-1
CASSSPVAGSSYNEQFF,TRBV9
CASSDRTSGRHEQYF,TRBV2
CASSPYGLAGGTDTQYF,TRBV18
CASSEARARSGELFF,TRBV2
CACSLVPYEQYF,TRBV7-9
CACRASTNEKLFF,TRBV19
CSVLAGGYERYF,TRBV29-1
CAGKDGGRYQETQYF,TRBV5-6
CASSVDWGIGAYGYTF,TRBV9
CASSREGGLYEQYF,TRBV9
CASSLGWADTEAFF,TRBV4-1
CASSPAYSSYNEQFF,TRBV7-3
CASSQGRGARYEQYF,TRBV4-1
CATREDGYTF,TRBV6-5
CASSSGTRSSYEQYF,TRBV25-1
CSASPGLAGGQGTQYF,TRBV20-1
CSGKSGMNYNEQFF,TRBV20-1
CASSAPAKYQETQYF,TRBV6-1
CASSYGGDYTF,TRBV6-5
CASSPGGATSDTQYF,TRBV5-1
CASSQAVILVNTEAFF,TRBV4-1
CASSFGDGELFF,TRBV12-3/TRBV12-4
CASSEDGYGYTF,TRBV6-2/TRBV6-3
CASSPGTSDEQYF,TRBV5-1
CASSLRTSVSTYNEQFF,TRBV19
CASSGGRTTHNEQFF,TRBV7-9
CASSSGGRIKKLFF,TRBV27
CASSLSGAKEQYF,TRBV12-3/TRBV12-4
CASSVNGGADTQYF,TRBV9
CASREQGKGQPQHF,TRBV6-1
CSARDWTPGSAGANVLTF,TRBV20-1